The T cell receptor (beta chain) described here comes from a study of blood T cell repertoires in COVID-19. Overall study: The United States, Italy and Spain provided the acute and convalescent COVID-19 samples. From T cells, B-cell-depleted T cells, or PBMCs came the material, which was cDNA or gDNA.

Some clones are missing from TCRdb's copy, which holds only in-frame ones; the method was immunoSEQ multiplex PCR. The sample consists of about 270,000 clones, approximately 90% of them appearing once. The CDR3 extends over 12 amino acids. V shed 4 bases and J 9 bases; nucleotides not matched to a gene: 3. Germline V gene data show CDR1 as LGHDT and CDR2 as YNNKEL (reference sequence). Recruits, aged roughly 18 to 89 years, lived in 24 US areas. Membership in each cohort depended on participant-reported clinical history. This receptor was obtained from a woman aged 25 to 39 with acute COVID-19. Sequenced: PBMCs or T cells enriched from blood (not recorded which). The chain couples TRBV3-1 (or the pseudogene TRBV3-2) to TRBJ2-1; TRBD2 agrees at 7 bases. The chain's CDR3 is CASSLRESEQFF. The CDR3 nucleotides are TGTGCCAGCAGCCTGCGGGAGAGTGAGCAGTTCTTC.